Reported below is one T cell receptor beta chain. 60 Vbeta and 13 Jbeta primers were used in PCR. The protocol was immunoSEQ multiplex PCR, while the TCRdb copy is restricted to in-frame clones and leaves out a portion. The sample holds about 140,000 clones, roughly 76% seen once. The source of the sample is a study of cytomegalovirus exposure and HLA in healthy donors. The CDR3 is 14 residues long. With 4 bases removed from V and 3 bases from J, the gap between germline ends came to 10 bases. Germline CDR1 is SGHNT and CDR2 is YYREEE (reference sequence). This sequence originates from a female donor in good health and CMV-seronegative. The specimen sequenced was PBMCs. The chain links TRBV5-4 to TRBJ2-2; possibly TRBD2 for D (5 bases). This chain's CDR3 is CASSTRLYTGELFF. CDR3 nucleotides: TGTGCCAGCAGCACCAGACTATACACCGGGGAGCTGTTTTTT.